The clone carrying this TCR beta chain has at least ten counts. No antigen is known for it. The data were obtained in a study of PD-1 blockade in classical Hodgkin lymphoma. Every one of the patients relapsed after autologous stem cell transplantation (brentuximab vedotin exposure was variable). V was pared by 6 bases and J by 6 bases, with 5 bases of the junction left unmatched. The CDR3 spans 12 residues. The V gene's germline CDR1 is MDHEN and CDR2 SYDVKM. Repertoires were generated with immunoSEQ multiplex PCR, while TCRdb's copy carries only in-frame clones and drops some. Of just over 50,000 clones in the sample, over 60% were seen once. Findings and caveats of the study: TCR diversity at baseline was reported to be reduced in newly diagnosed patients relative to healthy donors.

The V and J genes are TRBV28 and TRBJ2-7; TRBD1 matches at 7 bases. The sequence came from a human donor with classical Hodgkin lymphoma. The sequencing here drew on peripheral blood mononuclear cells (PBMCs), taken before the second cycle of nivolumab. The CDR3 DNA reads TGTGCCAGCAGGTCACAGGGGACCGAGCAGTACTTC. Residues: CASRSQGTEQYF.